Listed below are T cell receptor beta chains from one sample, sequenced in a study of chemoradiotherapy in HPV16-positive cancers. The assay was immunoSEQ multiplex PCR, and TCRdb's table has in-frame clones only and misses some. Of 8,000 or so clones in the sample, around two thirds were seen once. Sample acquisition took place from a patient who underwent chemoradiotherapy. The source is a human donor with HPV-associated anogenital cancer. Each CDR3 is given with its conserved first and last residue. The order of the fields is CDR3 DNA, CDR3 protein, clone size, J gene, V gene, D gene. The D gene is left open where the match is weak. The size field is filled for only some rows; it gives once, few, many or a size class.

cdr3_nt: TGTGCCAGCAGTTACTCGCGGGCGCCCCACGAGCAGTACTTC; cdr3_aa: CASSYSRAPHEQYF; clone_size: .; j_call: TRBJ2-7; v_call: TRBV6-5; d_call: .
cdr3_nt: TGTGCCAGCAGTTTGGCCGGGGGCAATAACTATGGCTACACCTTC; cdr3_aa: CASSLAGGNNYGYTF; clone_size: once; j_call: TRBJ1-2; v_call: TRBV27; d_call: .
cdr3_nt: TGTGCCAGCAGGGGACTAGGGGAGGGGAATGAGCAGTTCTTC; cdr3_aa: CASRGLGEGNEQFF; clone_size: .; j_call: TRBJ2-1; v_call: TRBV27; d_call: TRBD2
cdr3_nt: TGTGCCAGCTCGACACAGGCTTCAAATCAGCCCCAGCATTTT; cdr3_aa: CASSTQASNQPQHF; clone_size: .; j_call: TRBJ1-5; v_call: TRBV18; d_call: .
cdr3_nt: TGTGCCAGCAGAGGATGGGATACTAACTATGGCTACACCTTC; cdr3_aa: CASRGWDTNYGYTF; clone_size: .; j_call: TRBJ1-2; v_call: TRBV6-5; d_call: .
cdr3_nt: TGTGCCAGCAAAAGGGGGCCGTACACTGAAGCTTTCTTT; cdr3_aa: CASKRGPYTEAFF; clone_size: .; j_call: TRBJ1-1; v_call: TRBV2; d_call: TRBD1
cdr3_nt: TGTGCCATCAGTTCCTGGACTAGCGGGAATAATGAGCAGTTCTTC; cdr3_aa: CAISSWTSGNNEQFF; clone_size: .; j_call: TRBJ2-1; v_call: TRBV10-3; d_call: TRBD2
cdr3_nt: TGCGCCAGCAGCTTGGACGGTTCCAACACCATATATTTT; cdr3_aa: CASSLDGSNTIYF; clone_size: .; j_call: TRBJ1-3; v_call: TRBV5-1; d_call: .
cdr3_nt: TGTGCCAGCAGCCGAGACCCTAGCGCGGTCCAAGAGACCCAGTACTTC; cdr3_aa: CASSRDPSAVQETQYF; clone_size: .; j_call: TRBJ2-5; v_call: TRBV7-8; d_call: .
cdr3_nt: TGCGCCAGCAGTCGTCTCCGGGGACGGGAGACCCAGTACTTC; cdr3_aa: CASSRLRGRETQYF; clone_size: .; j_call: TRBJ2-5; v_call: TRBV5-1; d_call: .
cdr3_nt: TGCGCCAGCAGCCAATTCACAGTAAACACTGAAGCTTTCTTT; cdr3_aa: CASSQFTVNTEAFF; clone_size: .; j_call: TRBJ1-1; v_call: TRBV4-3; d_call: .
cdr3_nt: TGTGCCAGCTCACCCAGACAGGACTCCAACACTGAAGCTTTCTTT; cdr3_aa: CASSPRQDSNTEAFF; clone_size: .; j_call: TRBJ1-1; v_call: TRBV18; d_call: .
cdr3_nt: TGCGCCAGCAGCTCGACAGACATGAACACTGAAGCTTTCTTT; cdr3_aa: CASSSTDMNTEAFF; clone_size: .; j_call: TRBJ1-1; v_call: TRBV4-1; d_call: .
cdr3_nt: TGTGCCAGCAGCTTAGCTGACGCGGGGGAGGGCGGGGAGCTGTTTTTT; cdr3_aa: CASSLADAGEGGELFF; clone_size: .; j_call: TRBJ2-2; v_call: TRBV7-6; d_call: TRBD2
cdr3_nt: TGTGCCAGTAGTTCCTCCGGCGGGAGCTCCTACAATGAGCAGTTCTTC; cdr3_aa: CASSSSGGSSYNEQFF; clone_size: .; j_call: TRBJ2-1; v_call: TRBV19; d_call: TRBD2
cdr3_nt: TGTGCCAGTAGGCCCCGGGGGGGGAACACTGAAGCTTTCTTT; cdr3_aa: CASRPRGGNTEAFF; clone_size: .; j_call: TRBJ1-1; v_call: TRBV19; d_call: .
cdr3_nt: TGTGCCACCAGCAGAGTCCCGGGAACGAACACTGAAGCTTTCTTT; cdr3_aa: CATSRVPGTNTEAFF; clone_size: .; j_call: TRBJ1-1; v_call: TRBV15; d_call: .
cdr3_nt: TGTGCCAGTACGAGGGGACAGGTAAACTATGGCTACACCTTC; cdr3_aa: CASTRGQVNYGYTF; clone_size: .; j_call: TRBJ1-2; v_call: TRBV19; d_call: TRBD1
cdr3_nt: TGTGCCAGCAGCTTAGAGGGGACAGGAGGTTGGGAGACCCAGTACTTC; cdr3_aa: CASSLEGTGGWETQYF; clone_size: .; j_call: TRBJ2-5; v_call: TRBV7-2; d_call: TRBD1
cdr3_nt: TGTGCCAGCAGCTCACATACGGGGCGGGGAGGGAGCACAGATACGCAGTATTTT; cdr3_aa: CASSSHTGRGGSTDTQYF; clone_size: once; j_call: TRBJ2-3; v_call: TRBV7-8; d_call: TRBD2
cdr3_nt: TGCGCCAGCAGCCAGGACCTCAACAGGGGAACTAATGAAAAACTGTTTTTT; cdr3_aa: CASSQDLNRGTNEKLFF; clone_size: few; j_call: TRBJ1-4; v_call: TRBV4-1; d_call: TRBD1
cdr3_nt: TGTGCCAGCAGTTACTCGCAGGGGGCCTCCTACGAGCAGTACTTC; cdr3_aa: CASSYSQGASYEQYF; clone_size: .; j_call: TRBJ2-7; v_call: TRBV6-6; d_call: TRBD1
cdr3_nt: TGTGCCAGCAGCCGAATTGGGACAGGGATAAAGGGTATCTACAATGAGCAGTTCTTC; cdr3_aa: CASSRIGTGIKGIYNEQFF; clone_size: .; j_call: TRBJ2-1; v_call: TRBV7-8; d_call: TRBD1
cdr3_nt: TGTGCCAGCTCACTGGGACAGGGGATAAATAATTCACCCCTCCACTTT; cdr3_aa: CASSLGQGINNSPLHF; clone_size: few; j_call: TRBJ1-6; v_call: TRBV18; d_call: TRBD1
cdr3_nt: TGTGCCAGTAGTACCCACCGCACCGGGACAGTTCCAGAGACCCAGTACTTC; cdr3_aa: CASSTHRTGTVPETQYF; clone_size: once; j_call: TRBJ2-5; v_call: TRBV19; d_call: TRBD1
cdr3_nt: TGCGCCAGCAGTGACGGCAGAGAAGCTTTCTTT; cdr3_aa: CASSDGREAFF; clone_size: few; j_call: TRBJ1-1; v_call: TRBV10-1; d_call: .
cdr3_nt: TGTGCCAGCAGTTACTCGGAAATTGGGCAAGAGACCCAGTACTTC; cdr3_aa: CASSYSEIGQETQYF; clone_size: .; j_call: TRBJ2-5; v_call: TRBV6-5; d_call: .
cdr3_nt: TGTGCCAGCAGTTACCTTTTAGGCAGGGGAACTGAGCAGTTCTTC; cdr3_aa: CASSYLLGRGTEQFF; clone_size: once; j_call: TRBJ2-1; v_call: TRBV6-5; d_call: .
cdr3_nt: TGCGCCAGCAGCCGCTCCGGGACAGGGGGCTTGGAGCAGTTCTTC; cdr3_aa: CASSRSGTGGLEQFF; clone_size: few; j_call: TRBJ2-1; v_call: TRBV4-3; d_call: TRBD1
cdr3_nt: TGTGCCAGCAGTTACTCGAGTACACAGGGTCGGCAGCCCCAGCATTTT; cdr3_aa: CASSYSSTQGRQPQHF; clone_size: .; j_call: TRBJ1-5; v_call: TRBV6-5; d_call: .
cdr3_nt: TGCGCCAGCAGACTTGCGCTAGGGGACAATGAGCAGTTCTTC; cdr3_aa: CASRLALGDNEQFF; clone_size: .; j_call: TRBJ2-1; v_call: TRBV4-1; d_call: .
cdr3_nt: TGTGCCAGCAGCTCAACCAGAGAGTTAGACACCATATATTTT; cdr3_aa: CASSSTRELDTIYF; clone_size: .; j_call: TRBJ1-3; v_call: TRBV5-4; d_call: .
cdr3_nt: TGTGCCAGCTCACCAGCGGCGGGAGCGGTCCGTGAGCGGCAGTACTTC; cdr3_aa: CASSPAAGAVRERQYF; clone_size: few; j_call: TRBJ2-7; v_call: TRBV18; d_call: TRBD2
cdr3_nt: TGTGCCAGCAGCTTTCAACAGGGGGGGAACACTGAAGCTTTCTTT; cdr3_aa: CASSFQQGGNTEAFF; clone_size: .; j_call: TRBJ1-1; v_call: TRBV7-8; d_call: TRBD1
cdr3_nt: TGTGCCAGCAGGACTGGTGGGGGGTCAAACACTGAAGCTTTCTTT; cdr3_aa: CASRTGGGSNTEAFF; clone_size: .; j_call: TRBJ1-1; v_call: TRBV5-6; d_call: .
cdr3_nt: TGTGCTAGTGGTTTGACCCCGAGAGGTCAGCCCCAGCATTTT; cdr3_aa: CASGLTPRGQPQHF; clone_size: .; j_call: TRBJ1-5; v_call: TRBV12-5; d_call: .
cdr3_nt: TGTGCCAGCAGTTACTCGAGGGTGTCCGGGGAGCTGTTTTTT; cdr3_aa: CASSYSRVSGELFF; clone_size: .; j_call: TRBJ2-2; v_call: TRBV6-5; d_call: .
cdr3_nt: TGTGCCAGCAGCAGTACCCTAGCTGCAGATACGCAGTATTTT; cdr3_aa: CASSSTLAADTQYF; clone_size: .; j_call: TRBJ2-3; v_call: TRBV7-2; d_call: .
cdr3_nt: TGTGCCAGCTCACCACTGCGGGACACAAACACCGGGGAGCTGTTTTTT; cdr3_aa: CASSPLRDTNTGELFF; clone_size: .; j_call: TRBJ2-2; v_call: TRBV18; d_call: .
cdr3_nt: TGTGCCAGCAGCCCCCGACAGACCAGCTCCTATAATTCACCCCTCCACTTT; cdr3_aa: CASSPRQTSSYNSPLHF; clone_size: .; j_call: TRBJ1-6; v_call: TRBV7-2; d_call: .
cdr3_nt: TGTGCCAGCAGCTGGAGGGGTCGGACAGCTAATTACGAGCAGTACTTC; cdr3_aa: CASSWRGRTANYEQYF; clone_size: .; j_call: TRBJ2-7; v_call: TRBV7-9; d_call: .
cdr3_nt: TGTGCCAGTAGTATGTCAGGGGGCAATCAGCCCCAGCATTTT; cdr3_aa: CASSMSGGNQPQHF; clone_size: .; j_call: TRBJ1-5; v_call: TRBV19; d_call: .
cdr3_nt: TGTGCCAGCAGCTTAACCGGGGTGGTGGTGGGGAATGAGCAGTTCTTC; cdr3_aa: CASSLTGVVVGNEQFF; clone_size: few; j_call: TRBJ2-1; v_call: TRBV7-3; d_call: .
cdr3_nt: TGTGCCTGGAGTGTACAAACTCCCCAGTACTTC; cdr3_aa: CAWSVQTPQYF; clone_size: .; j_call: TRBJ2-5; v_call: TRBV30; d_call: .
cdr3_nt: TGTGCCAGCTCACCACCCGACAGGGTTACTGAAGCTTTCTTT; cdr3_aa: CASSPPDRVTEAFF; clone_size: .; j_call: TRBJ1-1; v_call: TRBV18; d_call: TRBD1
cdr3_nt: TGCAGCGTTGATGCAGGTACGGACACTGAAGCTTTCTTT; cdr3_aa: CSVDAGTDTEAFF; clone_size: .; j_call: TRBJ1-1; v_call: TRBV29-1; d_call: .
cdr3_nt: TGTGCCGGTGGATCTCGGCTAGCCAAAAACATTCAGTACTTC; cdr3_aa: CAGGSRLAKNIQYF; clone_size: .; j_call: TRBJ2-4; v_call: TRBV11-2; d_call: .
cdr3_nt: TGCGCCAGCAGTTTTGTTCAAGGGGGAGGGACTGAAGCTTTCTTT; cdr3_aa: CASSFVQGGGTEAFF; clone_size: few; j_call: TRBJ1-1; v_call: TRBV5-1; d_call: .
cdr3_nt: TGTGCCAGCAGTGGTAGGGGGGGCCTCGCAGATACGCAGTATTTT; cdr3_aa: CASSGRGGLADTQYF; clone_size: .; j_call: TRBJ2-3; v_call: TRBV6-1; d_call: .
cdr3_nt: TGTGCCAGCAGTGAAGCGCTATCCACAGATACGCAGTATTTT; cdr3_aa: CASSEALSTDTQYF; clone_size: .; j_call: TRBJ2-3; v_call: TRBV6-1; d_call: .
cdr3_nt: TGTGCCACCAGCAGAGATCGAAGGAACTATGGCTACACCTTC; cdr3_aa: CATSRDRRNYGYTF; clone_size: few; j_call: TRBJ1-2; v_call: TRBV15; d_call: .
cdr3_nt: TGCGCCAGCAGCTCGCAGGGACCGAAGAACACTGAAGCTTTCTTT; cdr3_aa: CASSSQGPKNTEAFF; clone_size: few; j_call: TRBJ1-1; v_call: TRBV5-1; d_call: .
cdr3_nt: TGTGCCAGCAGCCCGCAAGCCCGCTACGAGCAGTACTTC; cdr3_aa: CASSPQARYEQYF; clone_size: few; j_call: TRBJ2-7; v_call: TRBV27; d_call: .
cdr3_nt: TGCGCCAGCGGAGAAGACAGACTTCGAGATACGCAGTATTTT; cdr3_aa: CASGEDRLRDTQYF; clone_size: .; j_call: TRBJ2-3; v_call: TRBV10-2; d_call: .
cdr3_nt: TGCAGCGTTGTTCAAGATGGCTACACCTTC; cdr3_aa: CSVVQDGYTF; clone_size: .; j_call: TRBJ1-2; v_call: TRBV29-1; d_call: .